Below are 5 T cell receptor beta chains sequenced from a single sample in a study of blood T cell repertoires in COVID-19. The repertoire was sequenced with immunoSEQ multiplex PCR; TCRdb's copy has only in-frame clones and lacks some. The table shows roughly 150,000 clones, with 80% to 85% occurring only once. Sequenced sample: peripheral blood. These receptors all stem from a man between 70 and 80 years old with active or convalescent COVID-19.

The chain couples TRBV18 to TRBJ2-7, with TRBD1 matching over 8 bases. The V gene's germline CDR1 is KGHSH and CDR2 LQKENI. V lost 0 bases, J lost 2 bases, and 3 bases stayed unmatched. This CDR3 has 15 amino acids. The CDR3 reads CASSPPTGETYEQYF. The DNA for the CDR3 is TGTGCCAGCTCACCACCGACAGGGGAGACCTACGAGCAGTACTTC.

The V call is TRBV7-9, the J call TRBJ2-7, with 12 bases aligning to TRBD2. Germline assignment: CDR1 SEHNR and CDR2 FQNEAQ (reference sequence). CDR3 length: 15 amino acids. V was clipped by 5 bases and J by 0 bases; unmatched bases: 2. The CDR3 DNA follows: TGTGCCAGCAGCCAGACTAGCGGGAGCTCCTACGAGCAGTACTTC. Its translation is CASSQTSGSSYEQYF.

J is TRBJ2-4 and V is TRBV28, with 8 bases lining up with TRBD2. V was clipped by 0 bases and J by 1 base; unmatched bases: 14. This CDR3 comprises 20 residues. Germline lookup yields CDR1 MDHEN and CDR2 SYDVKM. The chain's CDR3 is CASSLWLSGRAIMAKNIQYF. DNA for the CDR3: TGTGCCAGCAGTTTATGGCTCAGCGGGAGAGCAATTATGGCCAAAAACATTCAGTACTTC.

The rearrangement links TRBV28 to TRBJ1-5; D is perhaps TRBD1 (5 bases). The germline gives CDR1 MDHEN, CDR2 SYDVKM. The length of the CDR3 is 14 residues. Trimming removed 5 bases at V and 3 bases at J, with 11 bases between. In DNA, the CDR3 is TGTGCCAGCAGTACCCGACAGCACAATCAGCCCCAGCATTTT. The encoded protein is CASSTRQHNQPQHF. The whole variable domain, filled in from reference TRBV28 and TRBJ1-5, reads DVKVTQSSRYLVKRTGEKVFLECVQDMDHENMFWYRQDPGLGLRLIYFSYDVKMKEKGDIPEGYSVSREKKERFSLILESASTNQTSMYLCASSTRQHNQPQHFGDGTRLSIL.

The chain employs TRBV27 and TRBJ2-7; 8 bases map to TRBD2. The V gene end was trimmed by 10 bases and the J gene end by 4 bases; junction bases not matched to a gene: 12. The germline gives CDR1 MNHEY, CDR2 SMNVEV (reference sequence). The length of the CDR3 is 14 residues. The CDR3 protein is CATAPGGPGYEQYF. The CDR3 nucleotides are TGTGCCACCGCTCCGGGAGGGCCGGGGTACGAGCAGTACTTC.